A selection of T cell receptor beta chains follows, all from one sample in a study of response to subunit inactivated influenza vaccine. TCRdb re-called the RT-PCR reads with MiXCR, one entry per CDR3 protein. This table has some 550,000 distinct CDR3 sequences, roughly 23% appearing once. This sample was shared with a second study, whose subject was T cells expressing NK-cell markers.

Sequenced material: CD4+ T cells sorted from PBMCs, taken approximately 13 days after vaccination. These receptor sequences come from a man between 50 and 59 years old who received an inactivated influenza vaccine. Each CDR3 is given with its conserved first and last residue. D genes are given only for firm matches. Size values are once, few and many counts, or a class for expanded clones, and some rows have none.

TRBV11-2	TRBJ2-1	few	TRBD2	CASSPSGTYNEQFF	TGTGCCAGCAGCCCCAGCGGGACCTACAATGAGCAGTTCTTC
TRBV29-1	TRBJ2-4	few	TRBD1	CSVVDRAKNIQYF	TGCAGCGTTGTGGACAGGGCCAAAAACATTCAGTACTTC
TRBV5-1	TRBJ1-5	many	-	CASSLAPSQPQHF	TGCGCCAGCAGCTTGGCCCCGAGTCAGCCCCAGCATTTT
TRBV10-3	TRBJ2-3	few	-	CAISESTDTDTQYF	TGTGCCATCAGTGAGTCAACTGACACAGATACGCAGTATTTT
TRBV10-2	TRBJ2-7	few	TRBD2	CASSEGRTGLPFYEQYF	TGCGCCAGCAGTGAGGGGAGGACGGGACTACCTTTCTACGAGCAGTACTTC
TRBV4-2	TRBJ2-1	-	TRBD2	CASSHTTSGAYNEQFF	TGTGCCAGCAGCCACACCACTAGCGGGGCTTACAATGAGCAGTTCTTC
TRBV3-1	TRBJ2-3	few	TRBD2	CASSQDRSGASLFSTDTQYF	TGTGCCAGCAGCCAAGATAGAAGCGGGGCCTCTCTCTTTAGCACAGATACGCAGTATTTT
TRBV20-1	TRBJ1-5	few	-	CSAEQDSNQPQHF	TGCAGTGCTGAACAGGATAGCAATCAGCCCCAGCATTTT
TRBV7-2	TRBJ2-7	few	TRBD2	CASREAGGPSYEQYF	TGTGCCAGCAGGGAAGCGGGAGGCCCCTCCTACGAGCAGTACTTC
TRBV10-3	TRBJ2-2	-	-	CAISDGYTGELFF	TGTGCCATCAGTGATGGGTACACCGGGGAGCTGTTTTTT
TRBV19	TRBJ1-5	few	-	CATHTGWGDQPQHF	TGTGCCACTCATACAGGGTGGGGAGATCAGCCCCAGCATTTT
TRBV12-3/TRBV12-4	TRBJ2-5	once	-	CASSHFGTSKETQYF	TGTGCCAGCAGTCATTTCGGGACATCTAAAGAGACCCAGTACTTC
TRBV20-1	TRBJ2-2	-	-	CTARATRVNTGELFF	TGCACTGCTAGAGCCACTAGGGTGAACACCGGGGAGCTGTTTTTT
TRBV6-1	TRBJ2-6	-	-	CASSEPGTGANVLTF	TGTGCCAGCAGTGAACCGGGGACTGGGGCCAACGTCCTGACTTTC
TRBV12-3/TRBV12-4	TRBJ1-1	many	-	CASSLSMNTEAFF	TGTGCCAGCAGTTTATCCATGAACACTGAAGCTTTCTTT
TRBV6-2/TRBV6-3	TRBJ1-5	-	TRBD1	CASSLDRDNQPQHF	TGTGCCAGCAGCTTAGACAGGGACAATCAGCCCCAGCATTTT
TRBV20-1	TRBJ2-7	few	TRBD2	CSARDGGGFREQYF	TGCAGTGCTAGAGATGGGGGAGGGTTCAGGGAGCAGTACTTC